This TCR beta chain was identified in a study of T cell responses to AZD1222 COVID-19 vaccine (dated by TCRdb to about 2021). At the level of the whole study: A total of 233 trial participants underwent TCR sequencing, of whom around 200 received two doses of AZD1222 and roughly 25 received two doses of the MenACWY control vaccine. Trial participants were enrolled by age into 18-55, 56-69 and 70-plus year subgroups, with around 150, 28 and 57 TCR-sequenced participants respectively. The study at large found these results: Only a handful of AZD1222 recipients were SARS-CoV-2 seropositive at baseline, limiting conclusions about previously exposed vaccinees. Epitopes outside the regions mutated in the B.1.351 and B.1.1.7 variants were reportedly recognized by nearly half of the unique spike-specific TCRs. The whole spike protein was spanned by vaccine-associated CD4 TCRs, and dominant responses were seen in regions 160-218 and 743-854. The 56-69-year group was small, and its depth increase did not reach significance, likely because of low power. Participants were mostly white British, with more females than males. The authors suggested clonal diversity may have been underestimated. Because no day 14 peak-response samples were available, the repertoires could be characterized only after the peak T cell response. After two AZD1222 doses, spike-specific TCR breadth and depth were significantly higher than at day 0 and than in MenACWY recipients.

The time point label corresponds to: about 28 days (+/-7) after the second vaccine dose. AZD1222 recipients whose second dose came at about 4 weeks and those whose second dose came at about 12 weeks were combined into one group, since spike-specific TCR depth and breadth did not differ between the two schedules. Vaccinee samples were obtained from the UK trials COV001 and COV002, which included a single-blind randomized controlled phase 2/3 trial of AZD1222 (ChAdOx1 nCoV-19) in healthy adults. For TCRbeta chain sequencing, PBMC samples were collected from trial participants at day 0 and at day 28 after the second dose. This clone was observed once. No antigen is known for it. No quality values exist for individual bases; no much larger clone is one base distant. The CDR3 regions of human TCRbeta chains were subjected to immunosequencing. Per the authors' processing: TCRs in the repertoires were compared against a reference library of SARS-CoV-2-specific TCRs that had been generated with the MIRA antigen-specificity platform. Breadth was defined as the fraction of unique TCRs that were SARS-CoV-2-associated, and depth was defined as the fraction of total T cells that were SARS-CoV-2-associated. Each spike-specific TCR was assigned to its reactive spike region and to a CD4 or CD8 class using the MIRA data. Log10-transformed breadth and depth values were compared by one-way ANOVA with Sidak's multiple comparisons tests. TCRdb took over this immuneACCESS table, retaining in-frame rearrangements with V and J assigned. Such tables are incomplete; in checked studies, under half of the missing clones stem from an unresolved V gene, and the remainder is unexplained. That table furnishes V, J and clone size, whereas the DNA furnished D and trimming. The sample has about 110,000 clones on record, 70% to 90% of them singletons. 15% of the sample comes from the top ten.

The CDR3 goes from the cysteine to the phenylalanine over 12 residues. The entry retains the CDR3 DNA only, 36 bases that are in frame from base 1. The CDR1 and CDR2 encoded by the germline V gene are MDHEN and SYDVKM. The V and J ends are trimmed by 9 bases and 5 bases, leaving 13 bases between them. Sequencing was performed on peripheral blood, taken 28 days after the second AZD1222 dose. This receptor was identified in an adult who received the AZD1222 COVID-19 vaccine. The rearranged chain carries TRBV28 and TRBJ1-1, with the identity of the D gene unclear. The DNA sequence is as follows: TGTGCCAGTAGAATACGCGATACTGAAGCTTTCTTT. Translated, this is CASRIRDTEAFF.